A selection of T cell receptor beta chains follows, all from one sample in a study of T cells in Graves' hyperthyroidism and ophthalmopathy. One entry per CDR3 protein, called by TCRdb with MiXCR from the multiplex PCR reads. The sample holds hundreds of thousands of distinct CDR3 sequences, approximately 18% seen once. Sequencing used blood. The receptors stem from a man aged 50 to 60 with Graves' ophthalmopathy. CDR3s include the opening cysteine and the closing phenylalanine or tryptophan. The order of the fields is D gene, V gene, J gene, clone size, CDR3 DNA, CDR3 protein. The D gene is left open where the match is weak. Expanded clones are given a class, and other clones once, few, many or no size at all.

NA	TRBV28	TRBJ1-1	many	TGTGCCAGCACCCACACCAACACTGAAGCTTTCTTT	CASTHTNTEAFF
TRBD1	TRBV19	TRBJ1-1	few	TGTGCCAGTAGTACGAGGACAGGGGTACGCGGCGACACTGAAGCTTTCTTT	CASSTRTGVRGDTEAFF
TRBD1	TRBV5-1	TRBJ1-1	NA	TGCGCCAGCAGCTCCACAGGGGCTGAAGCTTTCTTT	CASSSTGAEAFF
NA	TRBV28	TRBJ2-5	few	TGTGCCAGTGGTTTCCTCCAGAGAGGGGCGGACGAGACCCAGTACTTC	CASGFLQRGADETQYF
TRBD1	TRBV3-1	TRBJ2-7	many	TGTGCCAGCGGGACAGGGGGGACTGGCGAGCAGTACTTC	CASGTGGTGEQYF
NA	TRBV27	TRBJ1-3	few	TGTGCCAGCAGTTTCGACAGGAGGCTGGCTGGAAACACCATATATTTT	CASSFDRRLAGNTIYF
NA	TRBV7-9	TRBJ1-4	few	TGTGCCAGCAGCTTAGACGCACGGAGAAATGAAAAACTGTTTTTT	CASSLDARRNEKLFF
NA	TRBV27	TRBJ2-2	few	TGTGCCAGCAGTCCGTGGACTACCCCGAACACCGGGGAGCTGTTTTTT	CASSPWTTPNTGELFF
NA	TRBV20-1	TRBJ2-3	many	TGCAGTGCTAGGGAGGCTAGAAGCACAGATACGCAGTATTTT	CSAREARSTDTQYF
NA	TRBV7-9	TRBJ2-7	few	TGTGCCAGCAGTTCGGGAGTCCGGGGGGCGCGTAACGAGCAGTACTTC	CASSSGVRGARNEQYF
TRBD2	TRBV6-5	TRBJ2-1	NA	TGTGCCAGCAGTTATGCGGGAGTCGCCTACAATGAGCAGTTCTTC	CASSYAGVAYNEQFF
TRBD2	TRBV11-2	TRBJ2-7	many	TGTGCCAGCAGCTTAGATTGGCTAGCGGGAGGGCGCGCCTACGAGCAGTACTTC	CASSLDWLAGGRAYEQYF
TRBD2	TRBV6-1	TRBJ2-1	NA	TGTGCCAGCAGTCCCTTAGCGGGAGGGCGGGGGAATGAGCAGTTCTTC	CASSPLAGGRGNEQFF
NA	TRBV27	TRBJ1-1	few	TGTGCCAGCAGTTTATCGGCAGGGAGCACTGAAGCTTTCTTT	CASSLSAGSTEAFF
NA	TRBV14	TRBJ2-7	few	TGTGCCAGCAGCCAAGAGTGGGGAACGTCCTACGAGCAGTACTTC	CASSQEWGTSYEQYF
NA	TRBV20-1	TRBJ2-7	NA	TGCAGTGCTAGGGAAATAGTCTACGAGCAGTACTTC	CSAREIVYEQYF
TRBD2	TRBV9	TRBJ2-1	NA	TGTGCCAGCAGCGTAGAGTCTAGCGGGAGGGGCGAGCAGTTCTTC	CASSVESSGRGEQFF
TRBD1	TRBV4-1	TRBJ2-5	NA	TGCGCCAGCAGCCTTTCCGGGACAGGGAGGGAGACCCAGTACTTC	CASSLSGTGRETQYF
TRBD1	TRBV18	TRBJ1-1	many	TGTGCCAGCTCACCAGGGACAGGGGGCGTCTCTGCCACTGAAGCTTTCTTT	CASSPGTGGVSATEAFF
TRBD1	TRBV12-3/TRBV12-4	TRBJ2-5	many	TGTGCCAGCAGTTTTGCAGGGGGAGAGACCCAGTACTTC	CASSFAGGETQYF
NA	TRBV5-4	TRBJ2-1	NA	TGTGCCAGCAGCTTGGGAGGGGTAGCGCGATCCTACAATGAGCAGTTCTTC	CASSLGGVARSYNEQFF
TRBD2	TRBV10-3	TRBJ2-5	NA	TGTGCCATCAGTGTCTTAGCGGGAGGTGGGACCCAGTACTTC	CAISVLAGGGTQYF
NA	TRBV3-1	TRBJ1-1	many	TGTGCCAGTGAATCGACGTTGAACACTGAAGCTTTCTTT	CASESTLNTEAFF
TRBD1	TRBV30	TRBJ2-7	many	TGTGCCTGGACCCGGGACAGGGCTTCCGAGCAGTACTTC	CAWTRDRASEQYF
TRBD1	TRBV5-1	TRBJ2-5	many	TGCGCCAGCAGCGGCCCACAGGGGCAAGAGACCCAGTACTTC	CASSGPQGQETQYF
NA	TRBV6-1	TRBJ1-5	few	TGTGCCAGCAGTAACCCGGTACACCGGGATCAGCCCCAGCATTTT	CASSNPVHRDQPQHF
NA	TRBV11-1	TRBJ2-5	many	TGTGCCAGCAGCCAAGGACAGTCACAAGAGACCCAGTACTTC	CASSQGQSQETQYF
NA	TRBV11-2	TRBJ2-7	few	TGTGCCAGCAGTCGTGGGCGGGGTAGGAACGAGCAGTACTTC	CASSRGRGRNEQYF
NA	TRBV30	TRBJ2-7	few	TGTGCCTGGAGTGTACATCCGCGCTCCTACGAGCAGTACTTC	CAWSVHPRSYEQYF
NA	TRBV6-1	TRBJ1-2	NA	TGTGCCAGCGGACAGACAACGAACTATGGCTACACCTTC	CASGQTTNYGYTF
NA	TRBV20-1	TRBJ2-6	NA	TGCAGTGCTAGGTCCCCCAGTCGCTCTGGGGCCAACGTCCTGACTTTC	CSARSPSRSGANVLTF
TRBD2	TRBV29-1	TRBJ2-1	few	TGCAGCGTTGTTCCGACTAGCGTTTACAATGAGCAGTTCTTC	CSVVPTSVYNEQFF
NA	TRBV29-1	TRBJ2-2	NA	TGCAGCGTTTTGGGACTTGCGAAGGGGGGGACCGGGGAGCTGTTTTTT	CSVLGLAKGGTGELFF
NA	TRBV5-1	TRBJ1-1	few	TGCGCCAGCAGCTTGGCCAGGGGTAGGAGTATGAACACTGAAGCTTTCTTT	CASSLARGRSMNTEAFF
NA	TRBV5-4	TRBJ1-2	few	TGTGCCAGCAGCCCGGAAGGCCCGAGGGCTGAGAACTATGGCTACACCTTC	CASSPEGPRAENYGYTF
TRBD2	TRBV5-1	TRBJ2-1	many	TGCGCCAGCAGCTTGGAGGGACTAGCGAACTACAATGAGCAGTTCTTC	CASSLEGLANYNEQFF
NA	TRBV3-1	TRBJ2-1	few	TGTGCCAGCAGCCGACGGGTGGGAGGAGGGGCGGGGGAGCAGTTCTTC	CASSRRVGGGAGEQFF